This paragraph covers one T cell receptor (beta chain) sequence. The CDR3 extends over 16 amino acids. The V and J ends lost 3 bases and 8 bases respectively, with 22 bases between them. Germline CDR1 and CDR2: SGHNT and YYREEE (reference sequence). This sample was taken from a study of blood T cell repertoires in COVID-19. The data were produced by immunoSEQ multiplex PCR, yet TCRdb's version contains in-frame clones alone and is incomplete. Of some 200,000 clones listed, roughly four fifths are singletons. The chain uses TRBV5-4 and TRBJ2-3; possibly TRBD1 for D (6 bases). The source of this sequence is a woman between 40 and 50 years old with acute or convalescent COVID-19. Source material: peripheral blood. CDR3 DNA: TGTGCCAGCAGCTCGGCCCCAGACAGGAGCCAGGGTACGCAGTATTTT. This translates into CASSSAPDRSQGTQYF.